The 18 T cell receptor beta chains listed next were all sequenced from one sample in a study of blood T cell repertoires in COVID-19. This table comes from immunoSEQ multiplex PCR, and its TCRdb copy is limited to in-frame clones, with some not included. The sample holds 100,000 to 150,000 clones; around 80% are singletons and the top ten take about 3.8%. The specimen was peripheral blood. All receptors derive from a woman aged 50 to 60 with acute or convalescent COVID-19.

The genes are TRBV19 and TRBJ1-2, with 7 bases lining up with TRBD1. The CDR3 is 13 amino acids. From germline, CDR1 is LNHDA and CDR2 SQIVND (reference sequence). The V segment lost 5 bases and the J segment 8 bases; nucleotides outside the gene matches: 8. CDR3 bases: TGTGCCAGTAGTCTTCGACAGGGCGGCGGCTACACCTTC. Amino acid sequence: CASSLRQGGGYTF.

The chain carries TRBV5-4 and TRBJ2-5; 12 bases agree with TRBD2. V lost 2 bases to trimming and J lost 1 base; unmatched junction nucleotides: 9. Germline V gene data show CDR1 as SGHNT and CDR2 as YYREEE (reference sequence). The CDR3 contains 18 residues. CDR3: CASSFSYATSGGQETQYF. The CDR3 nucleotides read TGTGCCAGCAGCTTCAGTTATGCGACTAGCGGGGGCCAAGAGACCCAGTACTTC.

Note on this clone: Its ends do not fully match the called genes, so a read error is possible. CDR3 nucleotide sequence: TGTGCCACCAGTGAGTCGGAGTTTCGAGAAAAACTGTTTTTT. Its protein product is CATSESEFREKLFF. This chain connects TRBV10-3 to TRBJ1-4; D unresolved. This CDR3 region has 14 residues. Germline-derived CDR1 and CDR2 are ENHRY and SYGVKD.

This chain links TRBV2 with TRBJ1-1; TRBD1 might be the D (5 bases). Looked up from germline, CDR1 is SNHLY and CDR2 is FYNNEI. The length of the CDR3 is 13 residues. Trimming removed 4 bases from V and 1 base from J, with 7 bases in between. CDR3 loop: CASSGQRNTEAFF. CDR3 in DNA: TGTGCCAGCAGTGGACAGAGGAACACTGAAGCTTTCTTT.

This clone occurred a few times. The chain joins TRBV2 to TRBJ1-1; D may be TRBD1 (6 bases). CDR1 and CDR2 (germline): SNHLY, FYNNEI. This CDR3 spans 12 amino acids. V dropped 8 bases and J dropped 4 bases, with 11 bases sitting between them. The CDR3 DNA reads TGTGCCAGCGATAGGGGGAGCACTGAAGCTTTCTTT. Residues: CASDRGSTEAFF. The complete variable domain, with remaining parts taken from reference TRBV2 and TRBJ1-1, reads EPEVTQTPSHQVTQMGQEVILRCVPISNHLYFYWYRQILGQKVEFLVSFYNNEISEKSEIFDDQFSVERPDGSNFTLKIRSTKLEDSAMYFCASDRGSTEAFFGQGTRLTVV.

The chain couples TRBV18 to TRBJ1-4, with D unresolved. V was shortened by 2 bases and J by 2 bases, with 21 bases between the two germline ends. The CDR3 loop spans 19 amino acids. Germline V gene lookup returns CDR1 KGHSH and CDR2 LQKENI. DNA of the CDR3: TGTGCCAGCTCACCATGGATTGGCCTCCAGGTCCCTACTAATGAAAAACTGTTTTTT. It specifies CASSPWIGLQVPTNEKLFF.

CDR3 sequence: CAISDPSLAGGPGTGELFF. The CDR3 coding sequence is TGTGCCATCAGTGACCCTTCACTAGCGGGGGGGCCGGGCACCGGGGAGCTGTTTTTT. The chain links TRBV10-3 to TRBJ2-2, with 13 bases lining up with TRBD2. This CDR3 contains 19 residues. V lost 3 bases and J lost 4; bases outside the gene matches: 11. CDR1 is ENHRY, CDR2 SYGVKD, per germline.

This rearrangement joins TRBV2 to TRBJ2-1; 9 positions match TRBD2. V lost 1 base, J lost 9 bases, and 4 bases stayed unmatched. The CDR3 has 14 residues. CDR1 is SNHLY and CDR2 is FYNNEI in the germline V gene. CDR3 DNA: TGTGCCAGCAGTGAAGAGTTAGCGGGAGCTGAGCAGTTCTTC. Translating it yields CASSEELAGAEQFF.

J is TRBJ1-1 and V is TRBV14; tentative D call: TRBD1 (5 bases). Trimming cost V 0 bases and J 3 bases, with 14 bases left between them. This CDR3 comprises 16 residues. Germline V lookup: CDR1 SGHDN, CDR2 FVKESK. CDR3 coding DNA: TGTGCCAGCAGCCAAGAAGGCAGGGCGGCGTACACTGAAGCTTTCTTT. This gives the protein CASSQEGRAAYTEAFF.

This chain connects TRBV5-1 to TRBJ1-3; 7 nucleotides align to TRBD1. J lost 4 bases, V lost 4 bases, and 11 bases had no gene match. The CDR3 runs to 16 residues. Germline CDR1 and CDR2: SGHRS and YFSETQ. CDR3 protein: CASSPSGTASGNTIYF. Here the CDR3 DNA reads TGCGCCAGCAGCCCTTCCGGGACAGCTTCGGGAAACACCATATATTTT.

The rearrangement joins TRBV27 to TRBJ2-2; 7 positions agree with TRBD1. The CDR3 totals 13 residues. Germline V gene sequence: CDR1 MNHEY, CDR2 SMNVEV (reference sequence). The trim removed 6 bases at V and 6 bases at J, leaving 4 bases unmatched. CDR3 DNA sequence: TGTGCCAGCAGCCTCGACAGGGCCGGGGAGCTGTTTTTT. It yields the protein CASSLDRAGELFF.

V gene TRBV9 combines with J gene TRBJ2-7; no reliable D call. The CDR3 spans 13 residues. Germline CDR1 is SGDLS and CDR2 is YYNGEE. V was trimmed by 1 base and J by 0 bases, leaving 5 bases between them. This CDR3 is CASSVPGSYEQYF. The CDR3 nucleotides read TGTGCCAGCAGCGTACCAGGCTCCTACGAGCAGTACTTC.

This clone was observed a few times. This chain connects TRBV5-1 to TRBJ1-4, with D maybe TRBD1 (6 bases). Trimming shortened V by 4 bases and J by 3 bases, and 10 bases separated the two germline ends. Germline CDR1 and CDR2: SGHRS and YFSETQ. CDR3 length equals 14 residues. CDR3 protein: CASSRQVPNEKLFF. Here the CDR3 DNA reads TGCGCCAGCAGCCGACAGGTCCCTAATGAAAAACTGTTTTTT.

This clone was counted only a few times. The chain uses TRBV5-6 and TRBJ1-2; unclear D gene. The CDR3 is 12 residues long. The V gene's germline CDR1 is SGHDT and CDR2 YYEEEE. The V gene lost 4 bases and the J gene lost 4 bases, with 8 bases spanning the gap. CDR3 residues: CASSPGSYGYTF. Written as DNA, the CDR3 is TGTGCCAGCAGCCCGGGAAGCTATGGCTACACCTTC.

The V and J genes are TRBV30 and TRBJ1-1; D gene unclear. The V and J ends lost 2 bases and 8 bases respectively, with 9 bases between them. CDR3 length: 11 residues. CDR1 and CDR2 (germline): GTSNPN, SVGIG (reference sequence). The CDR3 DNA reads TGTGCCTGGAGTCTGTCGGGAGAAGCTTTCTTT. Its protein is CAWSLSGEAFF. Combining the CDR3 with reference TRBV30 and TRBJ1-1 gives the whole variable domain SQTIHQWPATLVQPVGSPLSLECTVEGTSNPNLYWYRQAAGRGLQLLFYSVGIGQISSEVPQNLSASRPQDRQFILSSKKLLLSDSGFYLCAWSLSGEAFFGQGTRLTVV.

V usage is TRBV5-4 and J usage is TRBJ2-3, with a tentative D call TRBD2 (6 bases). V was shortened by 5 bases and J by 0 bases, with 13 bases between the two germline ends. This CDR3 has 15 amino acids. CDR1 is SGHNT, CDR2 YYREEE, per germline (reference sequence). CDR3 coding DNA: TGTGCCAGCAGGCGGGACTCCCTAAGCACAGATACGCAGTATTTT. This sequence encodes CASRRDSLSTDTQYF. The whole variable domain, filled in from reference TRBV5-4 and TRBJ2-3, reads ETGVTQSPTHLIKTRGQQVTLRCSSQSGHNTVSWYQQALGQGPQFIFQYYREEENGRGNFPPRFSGLQFPNYSSELNVNALELDDSALYLCASRRDSLSTDTQYFGPGTRLTVL.

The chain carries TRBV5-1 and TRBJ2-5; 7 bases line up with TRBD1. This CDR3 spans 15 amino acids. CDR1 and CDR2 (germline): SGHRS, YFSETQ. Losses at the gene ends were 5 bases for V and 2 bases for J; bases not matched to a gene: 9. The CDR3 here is CASSSIPGQQETQYF. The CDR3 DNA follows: TGCGCCAGCAGTTCAATTCCGGGACAGCAAGAGACCCAGTACTTC.

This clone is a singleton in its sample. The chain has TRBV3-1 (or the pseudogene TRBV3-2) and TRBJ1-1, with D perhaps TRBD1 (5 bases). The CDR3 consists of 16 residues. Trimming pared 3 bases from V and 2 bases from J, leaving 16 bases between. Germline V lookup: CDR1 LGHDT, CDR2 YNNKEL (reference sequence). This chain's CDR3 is CASSHLRAGLNTEAFF. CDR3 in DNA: TGTGCCAGCAGCCACCTCAGGGCAGGGCTTAACACTGAAGCTTTCTTT.